Following are 3 T cell receptor beta chains from one sample sequenced in a study of T cells in tuberculosis (dated by TCRdb to 2017 to 2018). The method behind the library was the immunoSEQ multiplex PCR assay. TCRdb limited this immuneACCESS table to in-frame rearrangements with V and J called. A share of clones is missing; checked studies link under half to unresolved V genes, and the rest is unexplained. This sample has fewer than 35,000 clones in its table, and roughly 82% of those were observed once. Clones ranked in the top ten supply 5.2% of the sample. The time point label here, explained by the study, means: new active TB diagnosis, blood taken before or within 7 days of starting treatment. The sample here was PBMCs, taken at tuberculosis diagnosis. The receptors were gathered from an adult with tuberculosis.

J is TRBJ2-1 and V is TRBV27; TRBD2 matches 8 bases. Unmatched junction bases numbered 9, after V lost 4 bases and J lost 1 base. Germline values: CDR1 MNHEY, CDR2 SMNVEV (reference sequence). There are 17 residues in the CDR3. CDR3 loop: CASSYAGRAWSYNEQFF. The CDR3 region has the DNA TGTGCCAGCAGTTACGCCGGGAGGGCCTGGTCCTACAATGAGCAGTTCTTC.

There are a few counts of this clone. The chain couples TRBV13 to TRBJ1-1; 7 bases fit TRBD1. V lost 5 bases to trimming and J lost 10 bases; unmatched junction nucleotides: 7. The CDR3 is 12 residues long. Germline lookup yields CDR1 PRHDT and CDR2 FYEKMQ (reference sequence). CDR3 DNA: TGTGCCAGCAGCGAGACAGGGAGGACAGCTTTCTTT. Its translation is CASSETGRTAFF.

V is TRBV19 and J is TRBJ2-3, with 14 bases identical to TRBD2. CDR3 length: 15 residues. The germline V gene encodes CDR1 LNHDA and CDR2 SQIVND (reference sequence). Unmatched junction bases numbered 4, after V lost 6 bases and J lost 5 bases. CDR3 sequence: CASRRTSGGKDTQYF. In DNA, the CDR3 is TGTGCCAGTAGACGGACTAGCGGGGGGAAAGATACGCAGTATTTT.